A selection of T cell receptor beta chains follows, all from one sample in a study of blood T cell repertoires in COVID-19. Libraries were prepared by immunoSEQ multiplex PCR; TCRdb keeps only in-frame clonotypes and omits some of them. This table holds under 200,000 clones, roughly four fifths found once. Sequencing was performed on peripheral blood. These receptors came from a human donor in a cohort sampled during active COVID-19. Each CDR3 is given with its conserved first and last residue. Fields, in order: J gene, D gene, CDR3 length, V gene, clone size, CDR3 DNA, CDR3 protein. A D gene is named only where the DNA matches it firmly. Size is stated for part of the rows, as once, few or many counts, or as a class when the clone is expanded.

TRBJ2-1,TRBD2,13,TRBV10-3,-,TGTGCCATCACAACGGCGGGGGACAATGAGCAGTTCTTC,CAITTAGDNEQFF
TRBJ1-2,-,14,TRBV28,-,TGTGCCAGCAGTTCAACACGGACACTCTATGGCTACACCTTC,CASSSTRTLYGYTF
TRBJ1-1,-,15,TRBV5-1,few,TGCGCCAGCAAACCCATAGTACAGGGGAACACTGAAGCTTTCTTT,CASKPIVQGNTEAFF
TRBJ1-2,-,11,TRBV20-1,-,TGCAGTGATAGCACAGGTGAAGGCTACACCTTC,CSDSTGEGYTF
TRBJ2-7,-,15,TRBV5-6,-,TGTGCCAGCAGCTGGCGGGACCGCTCGGCCTACGAGCAGTACTTC,CASSWRDRSAYEQYF
TRBJ1-2,-,14,TRBV5-1,-,TGCGCCAGCAGCTTGGAACTGGTTAACTATGGCTACACCTTC,CASSLELVNYGYTF
TRBJ1-4,-,17,TRBV5-1,-,TGCGCCAGCAGCTTTGGTAGTTCGCAGGGCGTTAATGAAAAACTGTTTTTT,CASSFGSSQGVNEKLFF
TRBJ2-7,TRBD2,13,TRBV12-3/TRBV12-4,-,TGTGCCAGCTCGGGACTAGCGGGTTACGAGCAGTACTTC,CASSGLAGYEQYF
TRBJ2-7,TRBD2,15,TRBV7-2,-,TGTGCCAGCAGCTTAGCACTAGCGGGTTCGTACGAGCAGTACTTC,CASSLALAGSYEQYF
TRBJ2-3,TRBD1,15,TRBV2,-,TGTGCCAGCAGTGTGGGGACAGGGGGGACAGATACGCAGTATTTT,CASSVGTGGTDTQYF
TRBJ1-5,-,12,TRBV6-2/TRBV6-3,-,TGTGCCAGCAGTGAGGACAATCAGCCCCAGCATTTT,CASSEDNQPQHF
TRBJ1-4,-,12,TRBV18,once,TGTGCCAGCTCACCGGCCAGGGAAAAACTGTTTTTT,CASSPAREKLFF
TRBJ2-1,TRBD2,16,TRBV9,-,TGTGCCAGCAGCCCGAGACTAGCGGGAGACTACAATGAGCAGTTCTTC,CASSPRLAGDYNEQFF
TRBJ2-7,-,15,TRBV6-5,-,TGTGCCAGCAGTTGGGACGTCAGGGGCCCCTACGAGCAGTACTTC,CASSWDVRGPYEQYF
TRBJ1-3,-,13,TRBV7-8,-,TGTGCCAGCAGTAGGGGCTCTGGAAACACCATATATTTT,CASSRGSGNTIYF
TRBJ2-1,TRBD1,15,TRBV27,-,TGTGCCAGCAGTTCCGGACAGGGCGGTTACAATGAGCAGTTCTTC,CASSSGQGGYNEQFF
TRBJ2-1,-,20,TRBV21-1,-,TGTGCCAGCAGCAAGGTTCCCCCTTTTTGGGAGGGAGGTACGTGCAATGAGCAGTTCTTC,CASSKVPPFWEGGTCNEQFF
TRBJ2-7,-,14,TRBV7-8,-,TGTGCCAGCAGCCCACAGGGGGCGGGGGGCGAGCAGTACTTC,CASSPQGAGGEQYF